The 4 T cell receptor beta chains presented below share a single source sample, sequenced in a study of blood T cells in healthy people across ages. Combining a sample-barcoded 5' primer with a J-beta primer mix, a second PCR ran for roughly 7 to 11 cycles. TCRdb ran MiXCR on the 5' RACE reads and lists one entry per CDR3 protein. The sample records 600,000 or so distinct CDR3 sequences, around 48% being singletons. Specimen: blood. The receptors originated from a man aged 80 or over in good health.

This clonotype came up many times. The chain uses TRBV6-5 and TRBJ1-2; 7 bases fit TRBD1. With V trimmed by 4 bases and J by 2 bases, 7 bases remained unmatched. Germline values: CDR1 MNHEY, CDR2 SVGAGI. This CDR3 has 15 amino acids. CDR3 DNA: TGTGCCAGCAGTTCCGACAGGGTAGTGAACTATGGCTACACCTTC. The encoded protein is CASSSDRVVNYGYTF.

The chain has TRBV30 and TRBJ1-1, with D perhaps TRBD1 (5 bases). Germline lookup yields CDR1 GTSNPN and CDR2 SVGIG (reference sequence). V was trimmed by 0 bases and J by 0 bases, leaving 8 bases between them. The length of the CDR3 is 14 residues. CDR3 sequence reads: CAWSVSRVNTEAFF. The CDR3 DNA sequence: TGTGCCTGGAGTGTGTCCAGGGTGAACACTGAAGCTTTCTTT.

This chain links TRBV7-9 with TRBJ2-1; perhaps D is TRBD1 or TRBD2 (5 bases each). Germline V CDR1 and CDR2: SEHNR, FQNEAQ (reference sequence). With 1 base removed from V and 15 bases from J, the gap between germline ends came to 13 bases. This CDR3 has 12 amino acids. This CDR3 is CASSLGPGRVFF. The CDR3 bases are TGTGCCAGCAGCTTAGGTCCGGGACGGGTGTTCTTC.

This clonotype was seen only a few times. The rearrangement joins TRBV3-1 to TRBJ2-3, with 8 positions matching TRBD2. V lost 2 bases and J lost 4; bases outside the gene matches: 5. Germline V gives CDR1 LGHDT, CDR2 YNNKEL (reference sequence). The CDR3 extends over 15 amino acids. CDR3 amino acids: CASSQPGLDPDTQYF. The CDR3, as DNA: TGTGCCAGCAGCCAACCGGGACTAGACCCAGATACGCAGTATTTT.